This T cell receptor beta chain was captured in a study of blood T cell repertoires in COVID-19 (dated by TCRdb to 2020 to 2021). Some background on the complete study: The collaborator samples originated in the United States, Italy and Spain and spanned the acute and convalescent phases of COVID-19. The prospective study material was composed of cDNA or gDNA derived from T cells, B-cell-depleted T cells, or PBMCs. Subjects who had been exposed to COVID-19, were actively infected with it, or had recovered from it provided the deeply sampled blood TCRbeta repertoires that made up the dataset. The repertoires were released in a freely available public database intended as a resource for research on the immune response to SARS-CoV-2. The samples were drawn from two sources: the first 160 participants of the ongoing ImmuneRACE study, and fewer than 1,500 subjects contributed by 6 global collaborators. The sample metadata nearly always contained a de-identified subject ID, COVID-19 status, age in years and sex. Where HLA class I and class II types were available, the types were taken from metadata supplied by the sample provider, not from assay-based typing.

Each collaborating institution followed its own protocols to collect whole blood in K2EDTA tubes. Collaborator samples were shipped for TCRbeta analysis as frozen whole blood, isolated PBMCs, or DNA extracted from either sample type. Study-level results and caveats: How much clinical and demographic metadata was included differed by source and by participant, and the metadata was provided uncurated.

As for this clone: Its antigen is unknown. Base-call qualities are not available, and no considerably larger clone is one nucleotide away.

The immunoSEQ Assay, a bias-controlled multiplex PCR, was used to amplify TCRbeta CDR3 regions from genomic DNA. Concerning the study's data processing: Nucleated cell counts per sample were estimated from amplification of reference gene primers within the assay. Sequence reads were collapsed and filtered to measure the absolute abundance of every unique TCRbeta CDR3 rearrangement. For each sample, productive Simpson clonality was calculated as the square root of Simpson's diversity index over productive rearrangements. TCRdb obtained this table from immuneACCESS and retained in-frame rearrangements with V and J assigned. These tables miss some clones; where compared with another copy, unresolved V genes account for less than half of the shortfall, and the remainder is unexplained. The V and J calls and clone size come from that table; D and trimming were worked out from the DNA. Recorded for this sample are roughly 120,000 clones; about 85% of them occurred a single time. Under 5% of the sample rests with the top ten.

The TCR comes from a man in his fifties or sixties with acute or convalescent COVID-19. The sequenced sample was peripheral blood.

The nucleotide sequence reads TGTGCCAGCAGTTCGGGGATCCAAGAGACCCAGTACTTC. It is translated as CASSSGIQETQYF. This chain joins TRBV6-5 to TRBJ2-5; the D segment could be TRBD2, given 5 matching bases. CDR1 MNHEY and CDR2 SVGAGI were looked up in the germline V gene. The trim is 4 bases for V and 1 base for J, with a gap of 7 bases between the germline ends. The CDR3 measures 13 amino acids from cysteine to phenylalanine. The retained sequence is limited to the CDR3, 39 bases, with the frame set at the first base.